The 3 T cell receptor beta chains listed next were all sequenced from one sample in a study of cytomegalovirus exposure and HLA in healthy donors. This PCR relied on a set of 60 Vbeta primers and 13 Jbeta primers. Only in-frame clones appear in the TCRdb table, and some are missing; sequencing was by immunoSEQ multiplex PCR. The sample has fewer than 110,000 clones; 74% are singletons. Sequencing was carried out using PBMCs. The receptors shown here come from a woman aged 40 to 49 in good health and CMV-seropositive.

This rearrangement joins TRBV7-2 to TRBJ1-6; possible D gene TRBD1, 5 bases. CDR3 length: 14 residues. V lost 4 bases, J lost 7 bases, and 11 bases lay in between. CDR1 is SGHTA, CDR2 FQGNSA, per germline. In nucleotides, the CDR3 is TGTGCCAGCAGCTCGGGACTTTGGAATTCACCCCTCCACTTT. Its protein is CASSSGLWNSPLHF.

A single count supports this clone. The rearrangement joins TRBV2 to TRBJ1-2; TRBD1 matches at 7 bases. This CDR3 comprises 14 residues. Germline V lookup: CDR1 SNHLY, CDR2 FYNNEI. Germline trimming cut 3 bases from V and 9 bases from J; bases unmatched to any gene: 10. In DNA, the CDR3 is TGTGCCAGCAGTGATATGGACAGGAAGTTTAGCTACACCTTC. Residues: CASSDMDRKFSYTF. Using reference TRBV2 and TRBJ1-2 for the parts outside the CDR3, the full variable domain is EPEVTQTPSHQVTQMGQEVILRCVPISNHLYFYWYRQILGQKVEFLVSFYNNEISEKSEIFDDQFSVERPDGSNFTLKIRSTKLEDSAMYFCASSDMDRKFSYTFGSGTRLTVV.

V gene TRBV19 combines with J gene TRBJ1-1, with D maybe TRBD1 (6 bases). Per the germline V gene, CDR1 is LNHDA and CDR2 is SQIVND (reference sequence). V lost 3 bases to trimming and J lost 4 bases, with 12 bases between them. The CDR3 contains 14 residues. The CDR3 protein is CASSMSAGVTEAFF. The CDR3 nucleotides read TGTGCCAGTAGTATGTCGGCAGGGGTCACTGAAGCTTTCTTT.